A single sample gave rise to the 17 T cell receptor beta chains below, sequenced in a study of control samples from healthy donors and cancer patients. Measured with immunoSEQ multiplex PCR; TCRdb has only the in-frame clones, and not every one. Counted here are about 150,000 clones, roughly nine tenths occurring once; the ten biggest clones make up roughly 5%. Sequenced: blood. Source of these receptors: a man aged 25 to 40 in good health.

V and J are TRBV24-1 and TRBJ2-1, with a weak D call TRBD2 (6 bases). This CDR3 region has 14 residues. V was shortened by 5 bases and J by 8 bases, with 15 bases between the two germline ends. Germline CDR1 is KGHDR and CDR2 is SFDVKD. CDR3 amino acids: CATSGYGSGDEQFF. The CDR3 DNA follows: TGTGCCACCAGTGGGTACGGGAGTGGTGATGAGCAGTTCTTC.

The chain is built from TRBV24-1 and TRBJ2-5; TRBD2 agrees at 9 bases. V was clipped by 5 bases and J by 4 bases; unmatched bases: 13. Germline V CDR1 and CDR2: KGHDR, SFDVKD. The length of the CDR3 is 17 residues. In DNA, the CDR3 is TGTGCCACCAGTGGGAGTCGGCGGGGGGGCGGTTTAGAGACCCAGTACTTC. Translated, it gives CATSGSRRGGGLETQYF.

The V gene is TRBV18, the J gene TRBJ1-2, with a tentative D call TRBD1 (5 bases). The CDR3 is made up of 14 amino acids. The V end was cut by 2 bases, the J end by 8 bases, with 15 bases between. Germline lookup yields CDR1 KGHSH and CDR2 LQKENI. CDR3 DNA: TGTGCCAGCTCACCAGATGGAGCAGGGCGAGGCTACACCTTC. It yields the protein CASSPDGAGRGYTF.

This chain links TRBV27 with TRBJ2-7; a possible D gene is TRBD2 (5 bases). Germline CDR1 reads MNHEY; CDR2 reads SMNVEV (reference sequence). V was clipped by 5 bases and J by 2 bases, with 16 bases between them. The CDR3 has 15 residues. CDR3 nucleotides: TGTGCCAGCAGTAGCGGAAATCCTATTACCTACGAGCAGTACTTC. Protein sequence: CASSSGNPITYEQYF.

The J gene is TRBJ2-7, the V gene TRBV14; D not resolved. Germline CDR1 reads SGHDN; CDR2 reads FVKESK. The CDR3 has 15 amino acids. The V gene lost 1 base and the J gene lost 0 bases, with 10 bases spanning the gap. The CDR3 loop reads CASSQGHTNSYEQYF. The CDR3 DNA sequence: TGTGCCAGCAGCCAAGGACACACCAACTCCTACGAGCAGTACTTC. The variable domain in full, with the rest retrieved from reference TRBV14 and TRBJ2-7, is EAGVTQFPSHSVIEKGQTVTLRCDPISGHDNLYWYRRVMGKEIKFLLHFVKESKQDESGMPNNRFLAERTGGTYSTLKVQPAELEDSGVYFCASSQGHTNSYEQYFGPGTRLTVT.

The chain employs TRBV11-3 and TRBJ2-1; 12 bases are a match to TRBD2. Germline values: CDR1 SGHNT, CDR2 YENEEA. V dropped 5 bases and J dropped 4; count of bases not matched to a gene: 3. The CDR3 consists of 15 residues. DNA of the CDR3: TGTGCCAGCAGCCTCCTAGCGGGAGGGTACAATGAGCAGTTCTTC. Amino acids: CASSLLAGGYNEQFF.

CDR3 bases: TGTGCCAGCAGCACCGGACGGGCCTACTCTGGGGCCAACGTCCTGACTTTC. This translates into CASSTGRAYSGANVLTF. This rearrangement joins TRBV11-2 to TRBJ2-6; D gene uncertain. Trimming pared 5 bases from V and 0 bases from J, leaving 14 bases between. The CDR3 contains 17 residues. CDR1 and CDR2 from the germline V gene are SGHAT and FQNNGV.

This clone occurred many times. The chain links TRBV5-1 to TRBJ2-6, with a tentative D call TRBD2 (5 bases). CDR3 size: 17 residues. Germline assignment: CDR1 SGHRS and CDR2 YFSETQ. V lost 4 bases and J 3 bases, leaving 17 bases between the germline ends. The chain's CDR3 is CASSPEVGLYGANVLTF. The CDR3 DNA sequence: TGCGCCAGCAGCCCGGAGGTAGGATTATATGGGGCCAACGTCCTGACTTTC.

The chain couples TRBV5-1 to TRBJ1-2; TRBD1 aligns across 9 bases. Germline loops: CDR1 SGHRS, CDR2 YFSETQ. This CDR3 is 15 amino acids long. Trimming cost V 3 bases and J 7 bases; bases outside gene matches: 10. Written as DNA, the CDR3 is TGCGCCAGCAGCTCGCTACCACAGGGGGCGCCTGGCTACACCTTC. Amino acids: CASSSLPQGAPGYTF.

V usage is TRBV5-1 and J usage is TRBJ1-6; tentative D call: TRBD1 (5 bases). Germline lookup yields CDR1 SGHRS and CDR2 YFSETQ. V was trimmed by 1 base and J by 14 bases, leaving 13 bases between them. The CDR3 length is 13 residues. CDR3 amino acids: CASSLRGGETLHF. Written as DNA, the CDR3 is TGCGCCAGCAGCTTGCGGGGGGGTGAGACCCTCCACTTT.

This clone was seen a single time. The rearrangement joins TRBV12-3 or TRBV12-4 to TRBJ2-1; 9 bases match TRBD2. The J segment lost 5 bases and the V segment lost 6 bases, leaving 2 bases of the junction unmatched. The CDR3 length is 13 residues. In DNA form, the CDR3 reads TGTGCCAGCAGAAGCGGGGGGAACAATGAGCAGTTCTTC. Its protein product is CASRSGGNNEQFF.

The chain has TRBV25-1 and TRBJ1-2, with TRBD1 matching over 8 bases. CDR1 and CDR2 (germline): MGHDK, SYGVNS. The V and J ends lost 6 bases and 6 bases, in that order; junction bases with no gene match: 6. The CDR3 is made up of 13 amino acids. CDR3 sequence: CASSPGQGHGYTF. CDR3 DNA: TGTGCCAGCAGCCCCGGACAGGGCCATGGCTACACCTTC.

CDR3 nucleotide sequence: TGTGCCAGCAGCTTAGAACCGGGGAGCTCCTACAATGAGCAGTTCTTC. Its protein is CASSLEPGSSYNEQFF. The J gene is TRBJ2-1, the V gene TRBV11-3; D possibly corresponds to TRBD2 (5 bases). V shed 0 bases and J shed 0 bases, with 9 bases lying between them. The length of the CDR3 is 16 residues. Germline V gives CDR1 SGHNT, CDR2 YENEEA.

The V gene is TRBV18, the J gene TRBJ2-7; 10 bases are shared with TRBD1. Per the germline V gene, CDR1 is KGHSH and CDR2 is LQKENI. The trim removed 0 bases at V and 5 bases at J, leaving 4 bases unmatched. This CDR3 has 15 amino acids. The CDR3: CASSPPGQGSDEQYF. The CDR3 DNA sequence: TGTGCCAGCTCACCACCGGGACAGGGGAGTGACGAGCAGTACTTC.

The chain joins TRBV11-1 to TRBJ2-7; unclear D gene. The CDR3 totals 15 residues. V dropped 0 bases and J dropped 2 bases, with 11 bases sitting between them. From germline, CDR1 is SGHAT and CDR2 FQDESV (reference sequence). DNA of the CDR3: TGTGCCAGCAGCTTAGCCTCGACGGATACCTACGAGCAGTACTTC. Translating gives CASSLASTDTYEQYF.

The chain has TRBV30 and TRBJ1-1, with D unresolved. The CDR3 sequence is 12 residues long. From germline, CDR1 is GTSNPN and CDR2 SVGIG (reference sequence). V lost 5 bases and J lost 4, with 11 bases in between. CDR3 sequence reads: CAWAESGTEAFF. In DNA form, the CDR3 reads TGTGCCTGGGCCGAGAGCGGCACTGAAGCTTTCTTT. Combining the CDR3 with reference TRBV30 and TRBJ1-1 gives the whole variable domain SQTIHQWPATLVQPVGSPLSLECTVEGTSNPNLYWYRQAAGRGLQLLFYSVGIGQISSEVPQNLSASRPQDRQFILSSKKLLLSDSGFYLCAWAESGTEAFFGQGTRLTVV.

The chain recombines TRBV5-5 with TRBJ2-3; 7 nucleotides agree with TRBD1. The J segment lost 2 bases and the V segment lost 6 bases, leaving 6 bases of the junction unmatched. CDR1 is SGHKS, CDR2 YYEKEE, per germline (reference sequence). This CDR3 has 14 amino acids. This CDR3 is CASTRDSPTDTQYF. Written as DNA, the CDR3 is TGTGCCAGCACAAGGGACAGCCCCACAGATACGCAGTATTTT.